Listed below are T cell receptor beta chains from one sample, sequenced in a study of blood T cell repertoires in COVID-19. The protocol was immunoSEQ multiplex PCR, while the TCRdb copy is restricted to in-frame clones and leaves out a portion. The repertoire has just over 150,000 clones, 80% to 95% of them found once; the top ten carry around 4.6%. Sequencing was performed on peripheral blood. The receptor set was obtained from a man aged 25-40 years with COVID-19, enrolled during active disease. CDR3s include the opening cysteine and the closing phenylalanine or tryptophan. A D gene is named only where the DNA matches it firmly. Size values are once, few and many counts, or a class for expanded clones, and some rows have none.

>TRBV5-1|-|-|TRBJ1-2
CASSSEYGQSNYGYTF
TGCGCCAGCAGCTCTGAGTACGGACAGTCTAACTATGGCTACACCTTC
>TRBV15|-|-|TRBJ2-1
CATSSSLSYNEQFF
TGTGCCACCAGCAGTAGCCTCTCCTACAATGAGCAGTTCTTC
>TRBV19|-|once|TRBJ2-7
CASSISGVVYEQYF
TGTGCCAGTAGTATCTCAGGGGTCGTTTACGAGCAGTACTTC
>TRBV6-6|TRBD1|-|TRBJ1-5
CASSLRQGFNQPQHF
TGTGCCAGCAGTCTAAGACAGGGGTTCAATCAGCCCCAGCATTTT
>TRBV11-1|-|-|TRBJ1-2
CASSNDRNYGYTF
TGTGCCAGCAGCAACGACAGGAACTATGGCTACACCTTC
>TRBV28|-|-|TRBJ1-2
CASSFQGYGYTF
TGTGCCAGCAGTTTTCAGGGGTATGGCTACACCTTC
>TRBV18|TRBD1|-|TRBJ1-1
CASLQGMNTEAFF
TGTGCCAGCTTACAGGGGATGAACACTGAAGCTTTCTTT
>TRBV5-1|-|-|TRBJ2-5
CASSRTAAQETQYF
TGCGCCAGCAGCCGGACAGCCGCACAAGAGACCCAGTACTTC
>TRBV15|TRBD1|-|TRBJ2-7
CATSRDSTGGKRQYF
TGTGCCACCAGCAGAGATTCGACAGGGGGTAAACGGCAGTACTTC
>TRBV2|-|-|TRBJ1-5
CASSGGVWNQPQHF
TGTGCCAGCAGTGGGGGGGTTTGGAATCAGCCCCAGCATTTT
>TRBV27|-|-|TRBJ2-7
CASSPPDTDPSYEQYF
TGTGCCAGCAGTCCACCCGACACCGATCCGTCCTACGAGCAGTACTTC
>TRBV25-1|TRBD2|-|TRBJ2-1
CASSEWGLATSSYNEQFF
TGTGCCAGCAGTGAATGGGGACTAGCGACTAGCTCCTACAATGAGCAGTTCTTC
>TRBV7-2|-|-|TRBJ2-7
CASSLAVGGPYEQYF
TGTGCCAGCAGCTTAGCGGTGGGGGGGCCCTACGAGCAGTACTTC
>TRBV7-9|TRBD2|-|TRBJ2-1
CASSVLAGAGNEQFF
TGTGCCAGCAGCGTTCTAGCGGGGGCGGGGAATGAGCAGTTCTTC
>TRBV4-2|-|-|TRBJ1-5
CASSQDGTGNQPQHF
TGTGCCAGCAGCCAAGATGGAACGGGGAATCAGCCCCAGCATTTT
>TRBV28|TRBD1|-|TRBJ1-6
CASSFWWDRDSPLHF
TGTGCCAGCAGTTTCTGGTGGGACAGAGATTCACCCCTCCACTTT
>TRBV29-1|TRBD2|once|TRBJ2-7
CSVSGTSPVSQYF
TGCAGCGTATCCGGGACTAGCCCAGTGAGTCAGTACTTC
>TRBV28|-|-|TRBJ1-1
CASSSRVGTEAFF
TGTGCCAGCAGTTCCAGGGTGGGTACTGAAGCTTTCTTT
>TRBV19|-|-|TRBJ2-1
CASSIWLGGYNEQFF
TGTGCCAGTAGTATTTGGCTGGGGGGATACAATGAGCAGTTCTTC
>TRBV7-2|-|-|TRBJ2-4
CASSFWSGAKNIQYF
TGTGCCAGCAGCTTTTGGTCCGGGGCCAAAAACATTCAGTACTTC
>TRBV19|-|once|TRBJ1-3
CASSTTAYSGNTIYF
TGTGCCAGTAGCACGACAGCTTACTCTGGAAACACCATATATTTT
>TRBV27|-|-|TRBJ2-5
CASSLGSSQETQYF
TGTGCCAGCAGTTTAGGCTCCTCACAAGAGACCCAGTACTTC
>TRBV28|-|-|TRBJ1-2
CASSAYFEEADYGYTF
TGTGCCAGCAGTGCATACTTCGAGGAGGCGGACTATGGCTACACCTTC
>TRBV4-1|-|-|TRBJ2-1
CASSGSVYNEQFF
TGCGCCAGCAGCGGGAGCGTCTACAATGAGCAGTTCTTC
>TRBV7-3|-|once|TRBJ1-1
CASSFRVIPRYRGPNRDTEAFF
TGTGCCAGCAGCTTTCGCGTTATTCCCCGGTACCGCGGGCCTAACCGGGACACTGAAGCTTTCTTT
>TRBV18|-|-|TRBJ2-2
CASSPVGTNTGELFF
TGTGCCAGCTCACCAGTCGGGACGAACACCGGGGAGCTGTTTTTT
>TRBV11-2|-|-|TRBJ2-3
CASSLDGGAKNPSTDTQYF
TGTGCCAGCAGCTTAGACGGAGGGGCCAAAAACCCTAGCACAGATACGCAGTATTTT
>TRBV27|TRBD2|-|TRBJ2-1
CASSRTSGTWGNEQFF
TGTGCCAGCTCGCGGACTAGCGGGACCTGGGGCAATGAGCAGTTCTTC
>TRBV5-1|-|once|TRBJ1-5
CASSLLPRGQPQHF
TGCGCCAGCAGCCTCCTCCCTCGGGGGCAGCCCCAGCATTTT
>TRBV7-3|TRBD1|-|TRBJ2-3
CASSLTGQGTDTQYF
TGTGCCAGCAGCTTAACAGGACAGGGCACAGATACGCAGTATTTT
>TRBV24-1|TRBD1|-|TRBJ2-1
CATSDPTGQGPLFF
TGTGCCACCAGTGACCCCACCGGACAGGGTCCCTTGTTCTTC
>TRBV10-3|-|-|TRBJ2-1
CATYSYNEQFF
TGTGCCACTTACTCCTACAATGAGCAGTTCTTC
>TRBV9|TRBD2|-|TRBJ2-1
CASSWVSSGSFRNEQFF
TGTGCCAGCAGCTGGGTTTCTAGCGGGAGTTTTCGGAATGAGCAGTTCTTC
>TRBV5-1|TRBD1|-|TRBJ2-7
CASSLTGTGMYEQYF
TGCGCCAGCAGCTTGACCGGGACAGGGATGTACGAGCAGTACTTC
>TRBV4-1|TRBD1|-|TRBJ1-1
CASRTGVGMNTEAFF
TGCGCCAGCAGAACAGGGGTGGGGATGAACACTGAAGCTTTCTTT
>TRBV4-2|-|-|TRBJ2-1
CASRATGTRSYNEQFF
TGTGCCAGCAGGGCAACCGGGACTCGCTCCTACAATGAGCAGTTCTTC
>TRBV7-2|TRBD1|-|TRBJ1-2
CASSPVGTEPIYGYTF
TGTGCCAGCAGCCCCGTTGGGACAGAGCCCATCTATGGCTACACCTTC
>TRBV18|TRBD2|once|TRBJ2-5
CASSRWSGSLGPQETQYF
TGTGCCAGCTCACGTTGGAGCGGGAGTTTGGGCCCACAAGAGACCCAGTACTTC
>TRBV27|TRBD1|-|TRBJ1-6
CASSSGTGYGSPLHF
TGTGCCAGCAGTTCCGGGACAGGGTATGGTTCACCCCTCCACTTT
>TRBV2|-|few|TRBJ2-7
CASTGQWLYEQYF
TGTGCCAGCACAGGACAGTGGCTCTACGAGCAGTACTTC
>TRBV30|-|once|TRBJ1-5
CASAGSNQPQHF
TGTGCCTCCGCGGGGAGCAATCAGCCCCAGCATTTT
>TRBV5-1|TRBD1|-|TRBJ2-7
CASSLAPGQGAREQYF
TGCGCCAGCAGCTTGGCTCCGGGACAGGGGGCGCGGGAGCAGTACTTC
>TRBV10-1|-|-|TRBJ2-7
CASSEFCYSYEQYF
TGCGCCAGCAGTGAGTTCTGCTACTCCTACGAGCAGTACTTC
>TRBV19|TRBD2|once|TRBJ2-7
CASSAPGGVGYEQYF
TGTGCCAGTAGCGCCCCCGGGGGGGTCGGCTACGAGCAGTACTTC
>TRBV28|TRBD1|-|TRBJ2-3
CASSLETGGIDTQYF
TGTGCCAGCAGTTTAGAGACAGGGGGAATAGATACGCAGTATTTT
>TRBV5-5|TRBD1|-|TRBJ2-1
CASSSDRFSYNEQFF
TGTGCCAGCAGCTCGGACAGGTTCTCCTACAATGAGCAGTTCTTC
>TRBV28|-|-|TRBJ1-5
CASKQPLSNQPQHF
TGTGCCAGCAAACAGCCACTTAGCAATCAGCCCCAGCATTTT
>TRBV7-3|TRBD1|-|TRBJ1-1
CASRQGANTEAFF
TGTGCCAGCAGACAGGGGGCGAACACTGAAGCTTTCTTT
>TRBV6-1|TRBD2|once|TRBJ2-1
CASSDREGWNEQFF
TGTGCCAGCAGTGACCGGGAGGGGTGGAATGAGCAGTTCTTC
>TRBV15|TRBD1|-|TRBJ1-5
CATRRDRQGPGNQPQHF
TGTGCCACCAGGAGAGACCGACAGGGCCCTGGCAATCAGCCCCAGCATTTT
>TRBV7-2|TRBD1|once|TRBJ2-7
CASTFGQGMAYEQYF
TGTGCCAGCACCTTTGGACAGGGGATGGCCTACGAGCAGTACTTC
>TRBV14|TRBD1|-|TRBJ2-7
CASSHSTGQETYEQYF
TGTGCCAGCAGCCATAGTACGGGACAGGAGACCTACGAGCAGTACTTC
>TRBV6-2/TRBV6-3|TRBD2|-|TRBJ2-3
CASSYSSGSRDTQYF
TGTGCCAGCAGTTATTCCAGCGGGAGTAGGGATACGCAGTATTTT
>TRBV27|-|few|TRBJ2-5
CASSLDAPTTQETQYF
TGTGCCAGCAGTTTGGACGCCCCGACTACACAAGAGACCCAGTACTTC
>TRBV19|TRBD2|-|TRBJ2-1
CASSAIAGGPNEQFF
TGTGCCAGTAGTGCGATAGCGGGGGGGCCAAATGAGCAGTTCTTC
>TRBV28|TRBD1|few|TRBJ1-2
CASTGDYGYTF
TGTGCCAGTACAGGGGACTATGGCTACACCTTC
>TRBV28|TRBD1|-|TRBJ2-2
CASSLWGTGGTGELFF
TGTGCCAGCAGTTTATGGGGGACAGGGGGCACCGGGGAGCTGTTTTTT
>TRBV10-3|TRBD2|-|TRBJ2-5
CAISEGSGGALGETQYF
TGTGCCATCAGTGAGGGTAGCGGGGGGGCCTTGGGAGAGACCCAGTACTTC
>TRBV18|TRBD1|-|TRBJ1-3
CASSRPQGQGAAGNTIYF
TGTGCCAGCTCACGGCCCCAGGGACAGGGGGCCGCGGGAAACACCATATATTTT